Shown below are 18 T cell receptor beta chains from a single sample sequenced in a study of blood T cell repertoires in COVID-19. The data were produced by immunoSEQ multiplex PCR, yet TCRdb's version contains in-frame clones alone and is incomplete. The repertoire consists of fewer than 250,000 clones, with 90% occurring once and the leading ten covering approximately 15%. Sequenced sample: PBMCs or T cells enriched from blood (not recorded which). These receptors all come from a young man who had been exposed to COVID-19.

The V and J genes are TRBV7-2 and TRBJ2-5, with D perhaps TRBD2 (6 bases). The CDR3 runs 16 residues. Deletions cut 0 bases from V and 2 bases from J, with 13 bases between. Germline CDR1 and CDR2: SGHTA and FQGNSA. The CDR3 protein is CASSLAPAGGQETQYF. Here the CDR3 DNA reads TGTGCCAGCAGCTTAGCTCCAGCGGGCGGACAAGAGACCCAGTACTTC.

CDR3 sequence reads: CASSEADREGYGYTF. The CDR3 coding sequence is TGTGCCAGCAGTGAAGCGGACAGGGAGGGCTATGGCTACACCTTC. V is TRBV6-1 and J is TRBJ1-2; 8 bases match TRBD1. The ends lost 0 bases at V and 4 bases at J; junction bases unmatched: 4. This CDR3 has 15 residues. Germline loops: CDR1 MNHNS, CDR2 SASEGT.

The rearrangement links TRBV5-4 to TRBJ2-5; 8 nucleotides match TRBD2. Germline CDR1 and CDR2: SGHNT and YYREEE (reference sequence). J was trimmed by 4 bases and V by 5 bases; bases with no gene match: 7. The CDR3 consists of 14 residues. CDR3 sequence: CASSPGGGLETQYF. The CDR3 region has the DNA TGTGCCAGCAGTCCCGGGGGGGGGTTAGAGACCCAGTACTTC.

V is TRBV29-1 and J is TRBJ1-3; D ambiguous. CDR1 and CDR2 (germline): SQVTM, ANQGSEA. CDR3 length: 15 residues. Trimming left V 6 bases short and J 7 bases short, with 22 bases between. CDR3 DNA: TGCAGCGTCCACACCGGTCTTTTGGGAGCGAACACCATATATTTT. Translating it yields CSVHTGLLGANTIYF.

This chain links TRBV19 with TRBJ1-1; TRBD1 is a possible D gene (6 bases). This CDR3 is 14 amino acids long. Trimming cost V 3 bases and J 0 bases, with 8 bases left between them. The V gene's germline CDR1 is LNHDA and CDR2 SQIVND (reference sequence). The CDR3 nucleotides read TGTGCCAGTAGTATGGGACACTTGAACACTGAAGCTTTCTTT. Translating it yields CASSMGHLNTEAFF.

CDR3 nucleotides: TGTGCCAGCAGCTTCGGCGGGACCCAAGAGACCCAGTACTTC. Translation: CASSFGGTQETQYF. This chain joins TRBV5-6 and TRBJ2-5; tentative D call: TRBD2 (6 bases). Trimming took 2 bases from V and 1 from J, leaving 9 bases between them. CDR1 SGHDT and CDR2 YYEEEE come from the germline V gene. CDR3 length equals 14 residues.

The V and J genes are TRBV27 and TRBJ2-4; D unresolved. The CDR3 extends over 15 amino acids. V lost 1 base and J lost 0, with 7 bases in between. Germline-derived CDR1 and CDR2 are MNHEY and SMNVEV (reference sequence). CDR3 DNA: TGTGCCAGCAGTTTATACAGAATAGCCAAAAACATTCAGTACTTC. Translation: CASSLYRIAKNIQYF.

This clone was seen just once. The chain employs TRBV10-2 and TRBJ2-3; 9 bases line up with TRBD1. This CDR3 is 16 amino acids long. V lost 2 bases and J lost 4; bases outside the gene matches: 7. Germline lookup yields CDR1 WSHSY and CDR2 SAAADI. CDR3 in DNA: TGCGCCAGCAGTGAGAATACAGGGGGCGCGGCAGATACGCAGTATTTT. It encodes CASSENTGGAADTQYF.

V gene TRBV11-2 combines with J gene TRBJ1-2; D might be TRBD1 (5 bases). Trimming took 6 bases from V and 6 from J, leaving 14 bases between them. CDR3 length equals 13 residues. CDR1 is SGHAT, CDR2 FQNNGV, per germline. The CDR3 here is CASSRTGFNGYTF. The CDR3 DNA is TGTGCCAGCAGTCGAACAGGTTTTAATGGCTACACCTTC.

V is TRBV30 and J is TRBJ1-1, with D maybe TRBD1 (6 bases). CDR1 is GTSNPN and CDR2 is SVGIG in the germline V gene (reference sequence). This CDR3 spans 12 amino acids. V was trimmed by 4 bases and J by 3 bases, leaving 9 bases between them. The chain's CDR3 is CAWTRQDTEAFF. CDR3 nucleotide sequence: TGTGCCTGGACGCGACAGGACACTGAAGCTTTCTTT.

The gene calls are TRBV30 and TRBJ2-2, with D hard to call. The CDR3 loop spans 11 amino acids. Between the trimmed V and J ends, which lost 7 bases and 2 bases, there was a span of 5 bases. Germline V CDR1 and CDR2: GTSNPN, SVGIG (reference sequence). The chain's CDR3 is CALANTGELFF. CDR3 nucleotide sequence: TGTGCCTTGGCAAACACCGGGGAGCTGTTTTTT.

V and J are TRBV18 and TRBJ2-1, with TRBD1 matching 7 bases. The germline CDR1 and CDR2 sequences are KGHSH and LQKENI. This CDR3 has 15 residues. With 8 bases clipped from V and 6 bases from J, the junction kept 13 bases outside the gene matches. The CDR3 here is CASAPQGGPGNEQFF. The CDR3 DNA reads TGTGCCAGCGCCCCTCAAGGGGGCCCCGGCAATGAGCAGTTCTTC.

The chain employs TRBV11-2 and TRBJ1-4, with 8 bases aligning to TRBD1. This CDR3 has 17 residues. V shed 5 bases, J shed 0 bases, and the junction held 8 bases outside the gene matches. The V gene's germline CDR1 is SGHAT and CDR2 FQNNGV. The CDR3 spells CASSPSTGVTTNEKLFF. The CDR3 DNA reads as TGTGCCAGCAGCCCCTCGACAGGGGTTACAACTAATGAAAAACTGTTTTTT.

V and J are TRBV10-3 and TRBJ1-2; D gene uncertain. This CDR3 region has 12 residues. V gave up 3 bases and J gave up 4 bases, with 6 bases separating them. Germline CDR1 ENHRY, CDR2 SYGVKD. CDR3 DNA: TGTGCCATCAGTGAATCAGGCTATGGCTACACCTTC. This gives the protein CAISESGYGYTF.

The chain has TRBV6-5 and TRBJ1-3; D possibly corresponds to TRBD1 (5 bases). Trimming took off 9 bases at V and 7 bases at J, with 16 bases between the two ends. This CDR3 spans 13 amino acids. Germline CDR1 and CDR2: MNHEY and SVGAGI. The CDR3 DNA sequence: TGTGCCAGTTCAGTGGGGGGGGTGAACACCATATATTTT. Translating gives CASSVGGVNTIYF.

This clone was counted once. The V call is TRBV4-2, the J call TRBJ2-1, with 11 bases identical to TRBD2. The CDR3 spans 15 residues. Germline CDR1 and CDR2: LGHNA and YNFKEQ. With V trimmed by 4 bases and J by 7 bases, 6 bases remained unmatched. The CDR3 DNA is TGTGCCAGCAGCCCATCTACTAGCGGGGGAAATGAGCAGTTCTTC. This gives the protein CASSPSTSGGNEQFF.

The chain recombines TRBV7-3 with TRBJ2-2, with TRBD1 as a possible D gene (6 bases). The CDR3 spans 12 residues. Germline V gene data show CDR1 as SGHTA and CDR2 as FQGTGA. V was shortened by 0 bases and J by 11 bases, with 7 bases between the two germline ends. CDR3 loop: CASSLTGHELFF. The CDR3 region has the DNA TGTGCCAGCAGCTTAACGGGACATGAGCTGTTTTTT.

The chain employs TRBV5-1 and TRBJ1-1, with unresolved D. This CDR3 has 12 residues. The V end lost 0 bases, the J end lost 7 bases, and 7 bases lay between the germline ends. Germline CDR1 SGHRS, CDR2 YFSETQ. CDR3 region: CASSLERNEAFF. The CDR3 DNA reads as TGCGCCAGCAGCTTGGAGCGGAATGAAGCTTTCTTT.